This passage covers 3 T cell receptor beta chains from one sample sequenced in a study of blood T cell repertoires in COVID-19. The assay was immunoSEQ multiplex PCR, and TCRdb's table has in-frame clones only and misses some. The data contain about 180,000 clones, approximately 85% of them singletons. Input material: peripheral blood. The receptors derive from a human donor with active or convalescent COVID-19. The donor label of this sample is uncertain.

The gene calls are TRBV30 and TRBJ1-5; D is unresolved. V was shortened by 0 bases and J by 3 bases, with 9 bases between the two germline ends. The CDR3 runs 14 residues. From germline, CDR1 is GTSNPN and CDR2 SVGIG (reference sequence). CDR3 in amino acids: CAWSVGGDNQPQHF. The CDR3 nucleotides are TGTGCCTGGAGTGTAGGCGGGGACAATCAGCCCCAGCATTTT. The variable domain in full, completed from reference TRBV30 and TRBJ1-5, reads SQTIHQWPATLVQPVGSPLSLECTVEGTSNPNLYWYRQAAGRGLQLLFYSVGIGQISSEVPQNLSASRPQDRQFILSSKKLLLSDSGFYLCAWSVGGDNQPQHFGDGTRLSIL.

V usage is TRBV25-1 and J usage is TRBJ2-5, with 8 bases aligning to TRBD1. The CDR3 sequence is 15 residues long. Looked up from germline, CDR1 is MGHDK and CDR2 is SYGVNS. V lost 5 bases to trimming and J lost 4 bases; unmatched junction nucleotides: 9. For the CDR3, the DNA is TGTGCCAGCAGTAAGGACAGGGCCGGGGGAGAGACCCAGTACTTC. This gives the protein CASSKDRAGGETQYF.

Written as DNA, the CDR3 is TGTGCCAGCAGCCCGACGGGGGGGCCCCTTTACTACAATGAGCAGTTCTTC. Amino acids: CASSPTGGPLYYNEQFF. The chain is built from TRBV7-2 and TRBJ2-1; TRBD2 agrees at 8 bases. This CDR3 region has 17 residues. The V gene end was trimmed by 5 bases and the J gene end by 3 bases; junction bases not matched to a gene: 12. Germline CDR1 reads SGHTA; CDR2 reads FQGNSA.